This T cell receptor beta chain was recorded in a study of control samples from healthy donors and cancer patients. The CDR3 consists of 12 residues. Germline CDR1 is SGDLS and CDR2 is YYNGEE. The V end was cut by 4 bases, the J end by 4 bases, with 5 bases between. TCRdb keeps only in-frame clones here, not all; method: immunoSEQ multiplex PCR. The sample lists 140,000 to 150,000 clones, roughly 90% seen once, with 4.9% in the top ten. The chain carries TRBV9 and TRBJ2-2, with D unresolved. The receptor's source is a man in his thirties or forties in good health. Sequencing was carried out using blood. The CDR3 DNA follows: TGTGCCAGCAGCTTTAGCACCGGGGAGCTGTTTTTT. Translated: CASSFSTGELFF.